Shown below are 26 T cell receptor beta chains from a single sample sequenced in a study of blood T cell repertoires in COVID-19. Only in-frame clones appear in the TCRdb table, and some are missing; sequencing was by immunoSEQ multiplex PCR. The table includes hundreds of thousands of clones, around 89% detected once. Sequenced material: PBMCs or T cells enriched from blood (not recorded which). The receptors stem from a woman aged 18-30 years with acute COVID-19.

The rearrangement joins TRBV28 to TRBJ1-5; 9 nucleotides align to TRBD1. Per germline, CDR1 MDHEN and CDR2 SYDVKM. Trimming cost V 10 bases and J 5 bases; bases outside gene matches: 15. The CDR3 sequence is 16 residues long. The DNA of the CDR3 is TGTGCCATCAGATCCGGGACAGGGATTTCGGATCAGCCCCAGCATTTT. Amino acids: CAIRSGTGISDQPQHF.

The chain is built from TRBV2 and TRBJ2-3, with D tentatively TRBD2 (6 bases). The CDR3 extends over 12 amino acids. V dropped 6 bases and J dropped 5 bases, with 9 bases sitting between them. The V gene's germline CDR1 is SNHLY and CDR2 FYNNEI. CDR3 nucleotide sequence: TGTGCCAGCAGGGAGGGAGGAGATACGCAGTATTTT. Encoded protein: CASREGGDTQYF.

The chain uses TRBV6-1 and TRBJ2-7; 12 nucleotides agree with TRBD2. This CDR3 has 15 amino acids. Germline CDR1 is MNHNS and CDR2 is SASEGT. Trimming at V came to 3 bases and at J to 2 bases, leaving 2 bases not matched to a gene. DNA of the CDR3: TGTGCCAGCAGTGAGGGACTAGCGGGTGCCTACGAGCAGTACTTC. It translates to CASSEGLAGAYEQYF.

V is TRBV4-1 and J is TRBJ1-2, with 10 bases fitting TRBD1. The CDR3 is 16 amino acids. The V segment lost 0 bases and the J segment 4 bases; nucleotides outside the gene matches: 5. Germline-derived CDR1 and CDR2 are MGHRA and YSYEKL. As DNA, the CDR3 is TGCGCCAGCAGCCAAGAAGGGACAGGGGCCTCCTATGGCTACACCTTC. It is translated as CASSQEGTGASYGYTF.

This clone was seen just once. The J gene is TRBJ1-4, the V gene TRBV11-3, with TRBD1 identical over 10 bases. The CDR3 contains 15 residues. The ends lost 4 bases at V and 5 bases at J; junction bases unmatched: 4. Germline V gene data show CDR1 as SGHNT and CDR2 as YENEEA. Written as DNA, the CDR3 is TGTGCCAGCAGCTACCCGGGACAGGGGAATGAAAAACTGTTTTTT. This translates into CASSYPGQGNEKLFF.

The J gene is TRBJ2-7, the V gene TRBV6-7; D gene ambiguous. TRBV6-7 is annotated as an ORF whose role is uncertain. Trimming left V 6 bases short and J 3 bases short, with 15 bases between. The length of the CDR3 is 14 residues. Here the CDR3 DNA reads TGTGCCAGCAGCCCGAGGCCGACTTTCTACGAGCAGTACTTC. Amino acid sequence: CASSPRPTFYEQYF.

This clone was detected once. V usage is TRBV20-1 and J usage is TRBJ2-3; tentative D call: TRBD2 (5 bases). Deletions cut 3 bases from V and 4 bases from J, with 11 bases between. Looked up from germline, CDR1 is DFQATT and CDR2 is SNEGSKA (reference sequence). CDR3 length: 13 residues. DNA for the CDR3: TGCAGTGCTAGTGACGGAGCGGCAGATACGCAGTATTTT. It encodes CSASDGAADTQYF.

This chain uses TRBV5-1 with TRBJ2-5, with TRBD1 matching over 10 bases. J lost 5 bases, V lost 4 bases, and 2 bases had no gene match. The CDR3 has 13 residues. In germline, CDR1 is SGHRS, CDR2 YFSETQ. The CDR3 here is CASSVDRGETQYF. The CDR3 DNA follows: TGCGCCAGCAGCGTGGACAGGGGGGAGACCCAGTACTTC.

The CDR3 bases are TGTGCCAGTAGGGGGACAGACAAAACCTACGAGCAGTACTTC. It translates to CASRGTDKTYEQYF. This rearrangement joins TRBV19 to TRBJ2-7; 7 bases match TRBD1. The CDR3 covers 14 residues. Germline-derived CDR1 and CDR2 are LNHDA and SQIVND (reference sequence). V gave up 6 bases and J gave up 2 bases; unmatched junction bases: 7.

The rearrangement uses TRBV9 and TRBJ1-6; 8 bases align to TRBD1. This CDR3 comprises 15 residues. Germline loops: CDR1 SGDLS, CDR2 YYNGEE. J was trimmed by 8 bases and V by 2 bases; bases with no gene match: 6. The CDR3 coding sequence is TGTGCCAGCAGCGTTGAGGACAGGGCAGATTCACCCCTCCACTTT. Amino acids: CASSVEDRADSPLHF. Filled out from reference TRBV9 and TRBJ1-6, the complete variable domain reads DSGVTQTPKHLITATGQRVTLRCSPRSGDLSVYWYQQSLDQGLQFLIQYYNGEERAKGNILERFSAQQFPDLHSELNLSSLELGDSALYFCASSVEDRADSPLHFGNGTRLTVT.

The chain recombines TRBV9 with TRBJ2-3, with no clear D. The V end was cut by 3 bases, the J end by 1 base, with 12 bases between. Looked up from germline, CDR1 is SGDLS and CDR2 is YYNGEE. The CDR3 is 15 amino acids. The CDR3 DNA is TGTGCCAGCAGCGCTCTAGAGTTCGGCACAGATACGCAGTATTTT. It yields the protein CASSALEFGTDTQYF.

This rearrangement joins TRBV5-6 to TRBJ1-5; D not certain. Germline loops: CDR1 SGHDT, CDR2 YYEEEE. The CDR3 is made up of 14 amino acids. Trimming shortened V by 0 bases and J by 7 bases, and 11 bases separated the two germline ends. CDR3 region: CASSLALGGQPQHF. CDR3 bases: TGTGCCAGCAGCTTGGCCCTAGGAGGGCAGCCCCAGCATTTT.

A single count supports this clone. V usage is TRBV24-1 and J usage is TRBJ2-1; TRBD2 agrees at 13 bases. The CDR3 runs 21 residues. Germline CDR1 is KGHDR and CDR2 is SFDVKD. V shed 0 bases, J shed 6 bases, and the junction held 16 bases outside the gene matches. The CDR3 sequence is CATSDLPTSGRPYLGGNEQFF. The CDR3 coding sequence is TGTGCCACCAGTGATTTGCCGACTAGCGGGAGGCCTTACCTTGGGGGCAATGAGCAGTTCTTC.

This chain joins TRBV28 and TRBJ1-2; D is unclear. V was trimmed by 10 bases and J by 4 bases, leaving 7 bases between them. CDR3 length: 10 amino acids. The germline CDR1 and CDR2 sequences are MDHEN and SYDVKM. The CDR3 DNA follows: TGTGCCACCTCGAGCTATGGCTACACCTTC. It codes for CATSSYGYTF.

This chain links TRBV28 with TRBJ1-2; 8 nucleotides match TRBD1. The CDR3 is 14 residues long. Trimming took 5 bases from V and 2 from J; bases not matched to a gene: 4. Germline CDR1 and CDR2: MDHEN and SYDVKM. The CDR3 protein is CASSPGTGNYGYTF. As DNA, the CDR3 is TGTGCCAGCAGTCCTGGGACAGGCAACTATGGCTACACCTTC.

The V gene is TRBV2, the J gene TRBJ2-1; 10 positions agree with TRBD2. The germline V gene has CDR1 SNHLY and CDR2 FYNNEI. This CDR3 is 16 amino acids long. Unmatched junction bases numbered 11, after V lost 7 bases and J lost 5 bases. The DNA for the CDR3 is TGTGCCAGCACCACGGAAACTAGCGGGACTAACAATGAGCAGTTCTTC. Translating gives CASTTETSGTNNEQFF.

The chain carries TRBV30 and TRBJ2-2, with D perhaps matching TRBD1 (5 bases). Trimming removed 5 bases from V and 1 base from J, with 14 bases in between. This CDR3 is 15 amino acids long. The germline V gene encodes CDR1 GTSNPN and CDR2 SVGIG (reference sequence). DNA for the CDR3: TGTGCCTGGTCTAGTTTGGGGCAGAACACCGGGGAGCTGTTTTTT. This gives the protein CAWSSLGQNTGELFF.

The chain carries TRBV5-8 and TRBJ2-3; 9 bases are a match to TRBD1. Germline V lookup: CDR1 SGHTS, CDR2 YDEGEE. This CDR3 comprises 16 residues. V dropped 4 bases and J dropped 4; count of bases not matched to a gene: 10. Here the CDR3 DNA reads TGTGCCAGCAGCCGCGCTCAAACAGGGGGCTCAGATACGCAGTATTTT. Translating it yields CASSRAQTGGSDTQYF.

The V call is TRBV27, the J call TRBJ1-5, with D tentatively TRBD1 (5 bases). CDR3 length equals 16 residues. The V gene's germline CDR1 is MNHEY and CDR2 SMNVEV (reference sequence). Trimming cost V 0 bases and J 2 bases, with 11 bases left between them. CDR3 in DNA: TGTGCCAGCAGTTTATCGGCGGGGCTTGGCAATCAGCCCCAGCATTTT. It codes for CASSLSAGLGNQPQHF.

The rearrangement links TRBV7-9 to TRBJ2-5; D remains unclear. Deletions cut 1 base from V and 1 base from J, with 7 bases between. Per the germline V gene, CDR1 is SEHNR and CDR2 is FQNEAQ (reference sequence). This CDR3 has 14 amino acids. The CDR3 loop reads CASSLDRVQETQYF. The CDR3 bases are TGTGCCAGCAGCTTAGACAGAGTCCAAGAGACCCAGTACTTC.

CDR3 in amino acids: CASEQGKSNQPQHF. CDR3 in DNA: TGTGCCAGTGAACAGGGGAAGAGCAATCAGCCCCAGCATTTT. The chain employs TRBV28 and TRBJ1-5, with TRBD1 identical over 7 bases. V lost 9 bases to trimming and J lost 1 base; unmatched junction nucleotides: 6. The CDR3 is 14 amino acids. Germline V gives CDR1 MDHEN, CDR2 SYDVKM.

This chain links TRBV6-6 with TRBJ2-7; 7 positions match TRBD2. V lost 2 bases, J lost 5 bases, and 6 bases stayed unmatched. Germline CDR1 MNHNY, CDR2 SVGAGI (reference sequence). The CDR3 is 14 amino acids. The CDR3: CASSYPGGADEQYF. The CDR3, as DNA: TGTGCCAGCAGTTACCCGGGGGGAGCAGACGAGCAGTACTTC.

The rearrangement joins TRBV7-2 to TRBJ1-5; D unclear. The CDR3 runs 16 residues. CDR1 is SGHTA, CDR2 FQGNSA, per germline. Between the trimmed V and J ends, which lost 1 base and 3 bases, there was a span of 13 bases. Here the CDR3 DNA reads TGTGCCAGCAGCTTAGGGAGGGCTCCCTACAATCAGCCCCAGCATTTT. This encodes CASSLGRAPYNQPQHF.

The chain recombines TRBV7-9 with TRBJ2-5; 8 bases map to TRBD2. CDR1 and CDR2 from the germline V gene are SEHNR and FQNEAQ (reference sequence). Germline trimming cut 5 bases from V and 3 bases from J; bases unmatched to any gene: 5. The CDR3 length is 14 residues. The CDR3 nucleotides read TGTGCCAGCAGCCCCGGGACTAGTAAAGAGACCCAGTACTTC. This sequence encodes CASSPGTSKETQYF.

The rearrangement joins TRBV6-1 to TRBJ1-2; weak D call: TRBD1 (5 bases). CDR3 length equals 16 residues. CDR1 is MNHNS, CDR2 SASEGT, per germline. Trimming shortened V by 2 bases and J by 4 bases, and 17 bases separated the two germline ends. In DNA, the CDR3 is TGTGCCAGCAGTGAATTTGGGCAGGGCCTGTCCTATGGCTACACCTTC. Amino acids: CASSEFGQGLSYGYTF.

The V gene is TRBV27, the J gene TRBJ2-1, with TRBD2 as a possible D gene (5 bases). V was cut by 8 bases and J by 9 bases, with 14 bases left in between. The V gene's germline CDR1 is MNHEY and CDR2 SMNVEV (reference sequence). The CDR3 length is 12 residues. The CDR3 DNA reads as TGTGCCAGCCGGCGGGCGCGAGGTGAGCAGTTCTTC. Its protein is CASRRARGEQFF.